These T cell receptor beta chains were read from a single sample in a study of blood T cell repertoires in COVID-19. Profiling relied on immunoSEQ multiplex PCR, and the TCRdb table lists in-frame clones only, not all of them. The sample holds over 300,000 clones; 90% are singletons and the top ten take about 6.5%. Specimen: peripheral blood. The receptors come from a young man with active or convalescent COVID-19. The CDR3 runs from the conserved cysteine through the conserved F or W. D genes are given only for firm matches. Not every row has a clone size; where given, it reads once, few, many or a size class.

clone_size	d_call	v_call	j_call	cdr3_aa	cdr3_nt
.	.	TRBV6-2/TRBV6-3	TRBJ2-2	CASSYLDNTGELFF	TGTGCCAGCAGTTACTTAGATAACACCGGGGAGCTGTTTTTT
.	TRBD2	TRBV5-1	TRBJ2-1	CASSFPLAGGNNEQFF	TGCGCCAGCAGCTTCCCTCTAGCGGGGGGCAATAATGAGCAGTTCTTC
few	.	TRBV5-5	TRBJ1-2	CASSLNRDYGYTF	TGTGCCAGCAGCTTGAACAGAGACTATGGCTACACCTTC
.	.	TRBV28	TRBJ1-2	CASGSWKENYGYTF	TGTGCCAGCGGATCATGGAAGGAGAACTATGGCTACACCTTC
.	.	TRBV19	TRBJ2-3	CASSLTTGTDTQYF	TGTGCCAGTAGTCTAACGACAGGCACAGATACGCAGTATTTT
.	TRBD2	TRBV7-2	TRBJ2-3	CASSLFLAVLDTQYF	TGTGCCAGCAGCTTATTCCTAGCGGTCCTCGATACGCAGTATTTT
.	.	TRBV5-4	TRBJ2-1	CASSLESGLYNEQFF	TGTGCCAGCAGCTTGGAGAGCGGGTTGTACAATGAGCAGTTCTTC
few	TRBD1	TRBV2	TRBJ1-2	CASSVGDRGASYGYTF	TGTGCCAGCAGTGTCGGCGACAGGGGGGCTTCCTATGGCTACACCTTC
once	.	TRBV6-2/TRBV6-3	TRBJ1-5	CASSVWTGQPQHF	TGTGCCAGCAGTGTATGGACTGGGCAGCCCCAGCATTTT
.	.	TRBV7-2	TRBJ1-6	CASTELRGGVFGSPLHF	TGTGCCAGCACCGAGCTTAGGGGGGGGGTTTTCGGTTCACCCCTCCACTTT
.	.	TRBV28	TRBJ1-2	CASSTEIGGYTF	TGTGCCAGCAGTACGGAGATTGGCGGCTACACCTTC
.	TRBD1	TRBV4-3	TRBJ1-5	CASSQNRGESQPQHF	TGCGCCAGCAGCCAGAACAGGGGGGAAAGTCAGCCCCAGCATTTT
.	.	TRBV2	TRBJ2-1	CASSSLPQGYNEQFF	TGTGCCAGCAGTTCCCTTCCTCAGGGATACAATGAGCAGTTCTTC
.	.	TRBV7-2	TRBJ2-1	CASSLGFHILNNEQFF	TGTGCCAGCAGCTTAGGGTTCCACATTCTCAACAATGAGCAGTTCTTC
.	TRBD1	TRBV2	TRBJ1-2	CASSEAGQGYGYTF	TGTGCCAGCAGTGAAGCGGGACAGGGTTATGGCTACACCTTC
.	TRBD1	TRBV28	TRBJ1-5	CASSSWDREEGQPQHF	TGTGCCAGCAGTTCCTGGGACAGGGAGGAGGGTCAGCCCCAGCATTTT
.	.	TRBV7-3	TRBJ1-1	CASSYQGTNTEAFF	TGTGCCAGCAGCTACCAGGGGACGAACACTGAAGCTTTCTTT
.	.	TRBV7-9	TRBJ2-6	CASGLFSGANVLTF	TGTGCCAGCGGTCTATTTTCTGGGGCCAACGTGCTGACTTTC
.	.	TRBV18	TRBJ2-1	CASSPPPGLDVRSEQFF	TGTGCCAGCTCACCACCTCCGGGACTCGACGTCCGTAGTGAGCAGTTCTTC
.	TRBD2	TRBV6-5	TRBJ2-1	CASSASGQKQFF	TGTGCCAGCAGCGCTAGCGGGCAAAAGCAGTTCTTC
.	TRBD1	TRBV28	TRBJ2-7	CASRTGASYEQYF	TGTGCCAGCAGGACAGGGGCATCCTACGAGCAGTACTTC
many	TRBD2	TRBV7-9	TRBJ2-7	CAWASGIREQYF	TGTGCTTGGGCTAGCGGGATTCGCGAGCAGTACTTC
.	.	TRBV27	TRBJ1-6	CASSRLGQYNSPLHF	TGTGCCAGCAGTAGGCTTGGACAGTATAATTCACCCCTCCACTTT
.	TRBD1	TRBV5-1	TRBJ1-2	CASSLLGGSYGYTF	TGCGCCAGCAGCTTACTAGGGGGCTCCTATGGCTACACCTTC
.	TRBD2	TRBV9	TRBJ2-2	CASSSRSGRDTGELFF	TGTGCCAGCAGCTCCCGTAGCGGGAGGGATACCGGGGAGCTGTTTTTT
once	.	TRBV19	TRBJ2-7	CASSITVEGPYEQYF	TGTGCCAGTAGTATAACAGTCGAAGGTCCCTACGAGCAGTACTTC
.	TRBD2	TRBV19	TRBJ2-1	CASSRYLREKSSNEQFF	TGTGCCAGTAGTCGGTATTTGCGGGAGAAGAGTAGCAATGAGCAGTTCTTC
once	TRBD1	TRBV27	TRBJ2-3	CASSLNRGSLRTDTQYF	TGTGCCAGCAGTTTGAACAGGGGGTCTCTTCGCACAGATACGCAGTATTTT
once	.	TRBV6-2/TRBV6-3	TRBJ2-7	CASSYIPVYEQYF	TGTGCCAGCAGTTACATCCCGGTCTACGAGCAGTACTTC
.	TRBD2	TRBV9	TRBJ2-1	CASSVAPGGPNEQFF	TGTGCCAGCAGCGTAGCCCCGGGGGGGCCCAATGAGCAGTTCTTC
.	TRBD1	TRBV13	TRBJ1-6	CASSLEQGNSPLHF	TGTGCCAGCAGCTTAGAACAGGGGAATTCACCCCTCCACTTT
.	.	TRBV20-1	TRBJ1-1	CSASRNTEAFF	TGCAGTGCTAGCAGAAACACTGAAGCTTTCTTT
.	TRBD1	TRBV4-3	TRBJ2-5	CASSQGTGQGPETQYF	TGCGCCAGCAGCCAAGGGACGGGACAGGGCCCAGAGACCCAGTACTTC
.	TRBD1	TRBV9	TRBJ1-6	CASSPRTGNSPLHF	TGTGCCAGCAGCCCTCGGACAGGAAATTCACCCCTCCACTTT
.	.	TRBV11-2	TRBJ2-3	CASSLDRYGTDTQYF	TGTGCCAGCAGCTTAGATAGATACGGCACAGATACGCAGTATTTT
once	TRBD2	TRBV7-3	TRBJ2-4	CASSLSSGGATAKNIQYF	TGTGCCAGCAGCTTAAGTAGCGGGGGGGCTACAGCCAAAAACATTCAGTACTTC
.	.	TRBV28	TRBJ2-2	CASSSPLGGQTGELFF	TGTGCCAGCAGTTCCCCCTTGGGGGGGCAAACCGGGGAGCTGTTTTTT
once	.	TRBV5-6	TRBJ1-4	CASSLVREGNEKLFF	TGTGCCAGCAGCTTGGTCCGAGAGGGTAATGAAAAACTGTTTTTT
.	TRBD1	TRBV11-2	TRBJ2-1	CASRDGDRGYNEQFF	TGTGCCAGCAGGGATGGGGACAGGGGATACAATGAGCAGTTCTTC
.	TRBD1	TRBV7-2	TRBJ1-3	CASSIGQGGGNTIYF	TGTGCCAGCAGCATCGGACAGGGGGGCGGAAACACCATATATTTT
.	TRBD1	TRBV5-5	TRBJ2-5	CASSLEGQGGETQYF	TGTGCCAGCAGCTTGGAAGGACAGGGGGGCGAGACCCAGTACTTC
.	TRBD1	TRBV5-1	TRBJ2-7	CASSRRTGGSGEQYF	TGCGCCAGCAGCAGAAGGACAGGGGGCTCGGGTGAGCAGTACTTC
.	TRBD2	TRBV5-6	TRBJ2-3	CASSVTSGGRQDTQYF	TGTGCCAGCAGCGTGACAAGCGGGGGTCGGCAGGATACGCAGTATTTT
once	TRBD2	TRBV2	TRBJ2-7	CASSAHGTRTIYEQYF	TGTGCCAGCAGTGCTCACGGGACTAGAACCATCTACGAGCAGTACTTC
.	.	TRBV29-1	TRBJ2-1	CSVGQFYGEQFF	TGCAGCGTAGGACAGTTCTACGGTGAGCAGTTCTTC
.	TRBD1	TRBV4-3	TRBJ2-2	CASSPDRGNPGELFF	TGCGCCAGCAGCCCGGACAGGGGGAACCCCGGGGAGCTGTTTTTT
.	.	TRBV11-1	TRBJ2-7	CASSLGQGWHEQYF	TGTGCCAGCAGCTTAGGGCAGGGGTGGCACGAGCAGTACTTC
.	.	TRBV25-1	TRBJ2-6	CASSYSGANVLTF	TGTGCCAGCAGCTACTCTGGGGCCAACGTCCTGACTTTC
.	.	TRBV7-8	TRBJ2-1	CASQLGAVYNEQFF	TGTGCCAGCCAACTAGGAGCTGTCTACAATGAGCAGTTCTTC
.	.	TRBV27	TRBJ1-1	CASSFRGIGTEAFF	TGTGCCAGCAGTTTCCGGGGGATTGGTACTGAAGCTTTCTTT
.	TRBD1	TRBV4-2	TRBJ1-2	CASSQAPLAFSGTGIFGYTF	TGTGCCAGCAGCCAAGCCCCTCTGGCGTTCTCCGGGACAGGGATTTTTGGCTACACCTTC
.	.	TRBV4-3	TRBJ1-1	CASSPEGVNTEAFF	TGCGCCAGCAGCCCCGAGGGAGTGAACACTGAAGCTTTCTTT